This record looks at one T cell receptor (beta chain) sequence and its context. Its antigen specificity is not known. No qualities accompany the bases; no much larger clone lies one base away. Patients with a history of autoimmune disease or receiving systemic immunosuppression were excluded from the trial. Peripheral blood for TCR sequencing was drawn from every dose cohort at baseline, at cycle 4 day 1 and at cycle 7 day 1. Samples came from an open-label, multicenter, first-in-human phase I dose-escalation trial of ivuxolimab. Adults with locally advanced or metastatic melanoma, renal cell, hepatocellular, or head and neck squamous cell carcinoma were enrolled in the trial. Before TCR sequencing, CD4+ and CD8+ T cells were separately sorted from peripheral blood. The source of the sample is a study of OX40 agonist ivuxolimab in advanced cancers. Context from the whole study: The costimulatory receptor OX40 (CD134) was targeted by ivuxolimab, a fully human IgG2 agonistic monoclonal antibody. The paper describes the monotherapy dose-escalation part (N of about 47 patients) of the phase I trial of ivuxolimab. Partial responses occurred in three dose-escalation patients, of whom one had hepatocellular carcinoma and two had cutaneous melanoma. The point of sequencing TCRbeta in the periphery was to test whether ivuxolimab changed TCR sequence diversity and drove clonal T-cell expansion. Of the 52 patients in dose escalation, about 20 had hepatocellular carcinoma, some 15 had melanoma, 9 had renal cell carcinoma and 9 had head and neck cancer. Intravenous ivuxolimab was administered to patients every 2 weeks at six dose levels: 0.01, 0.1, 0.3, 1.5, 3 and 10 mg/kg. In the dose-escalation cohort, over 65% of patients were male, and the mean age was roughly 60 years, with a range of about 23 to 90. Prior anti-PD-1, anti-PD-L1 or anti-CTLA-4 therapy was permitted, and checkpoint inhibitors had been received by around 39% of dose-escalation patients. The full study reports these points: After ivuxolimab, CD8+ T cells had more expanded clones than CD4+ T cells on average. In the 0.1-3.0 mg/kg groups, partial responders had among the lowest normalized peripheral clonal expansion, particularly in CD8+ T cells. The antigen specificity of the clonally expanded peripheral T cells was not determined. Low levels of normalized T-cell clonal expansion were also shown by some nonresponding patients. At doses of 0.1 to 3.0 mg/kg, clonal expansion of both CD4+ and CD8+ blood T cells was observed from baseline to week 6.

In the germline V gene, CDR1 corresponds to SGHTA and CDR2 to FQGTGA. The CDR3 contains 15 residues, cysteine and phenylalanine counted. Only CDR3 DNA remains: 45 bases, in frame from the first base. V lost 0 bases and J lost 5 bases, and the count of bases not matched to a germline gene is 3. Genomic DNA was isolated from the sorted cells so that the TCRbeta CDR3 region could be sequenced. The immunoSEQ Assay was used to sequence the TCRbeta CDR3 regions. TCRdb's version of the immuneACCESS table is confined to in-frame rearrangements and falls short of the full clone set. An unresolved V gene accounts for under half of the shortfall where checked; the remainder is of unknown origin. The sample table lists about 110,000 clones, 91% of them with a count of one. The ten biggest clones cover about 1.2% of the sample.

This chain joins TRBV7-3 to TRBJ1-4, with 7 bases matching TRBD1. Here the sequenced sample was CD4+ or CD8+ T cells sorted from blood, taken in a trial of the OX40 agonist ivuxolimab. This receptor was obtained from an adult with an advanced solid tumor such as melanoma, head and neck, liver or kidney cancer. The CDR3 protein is CASSLTGQYNEKLFF. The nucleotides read TGTGCCAGCAGCTTAACGGGACAGTACAATGAAAAACTGTTTTTT.